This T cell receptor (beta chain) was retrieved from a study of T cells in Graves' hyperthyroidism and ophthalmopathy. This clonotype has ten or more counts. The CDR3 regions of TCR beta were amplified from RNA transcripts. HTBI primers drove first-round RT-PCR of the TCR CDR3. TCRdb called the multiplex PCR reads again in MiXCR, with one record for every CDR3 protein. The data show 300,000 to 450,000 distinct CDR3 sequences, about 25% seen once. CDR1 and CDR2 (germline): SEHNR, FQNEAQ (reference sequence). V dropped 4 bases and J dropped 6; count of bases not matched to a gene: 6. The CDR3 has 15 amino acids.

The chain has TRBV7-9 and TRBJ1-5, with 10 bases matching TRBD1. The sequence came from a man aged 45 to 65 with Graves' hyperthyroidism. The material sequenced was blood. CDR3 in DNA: TGTGCCAGCAGCTCCGACAGGGGGCCCGGTCAGCCCCAGCATTTT. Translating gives CASSSDRGPGQPQHF. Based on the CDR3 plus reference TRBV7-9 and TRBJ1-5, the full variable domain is DTGVSQNPRHKITKRGQNVTFRCDPISEHNRLYWYRQTLGQGPEFLTYFQNEAQLEKSRLLSDRFSAERPKGSFSTLEIQRTEQGDSAMYLCASSSDRGPGQPQHFGDGTRLSIL.